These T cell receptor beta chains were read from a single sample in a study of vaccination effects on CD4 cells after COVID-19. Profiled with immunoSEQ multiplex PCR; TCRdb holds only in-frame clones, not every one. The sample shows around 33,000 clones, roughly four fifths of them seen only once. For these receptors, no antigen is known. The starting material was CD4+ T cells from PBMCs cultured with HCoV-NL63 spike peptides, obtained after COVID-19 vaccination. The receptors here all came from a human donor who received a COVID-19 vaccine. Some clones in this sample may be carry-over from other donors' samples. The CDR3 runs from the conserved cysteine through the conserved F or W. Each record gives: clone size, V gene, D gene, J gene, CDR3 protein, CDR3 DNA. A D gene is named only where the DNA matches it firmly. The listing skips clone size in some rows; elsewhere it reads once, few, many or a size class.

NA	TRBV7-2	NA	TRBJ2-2	CASSLLGVNTGELFF	TGTGCCAGCAGCTTATTAGGGGTGAACACCGGGGAGCTGTTTTTT
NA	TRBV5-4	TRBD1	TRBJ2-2	CASSLGTANTGELFF	TGTGCCAGCAGCCTCGGGACAGCGAACACCGGGGAGCTGTTTTTT
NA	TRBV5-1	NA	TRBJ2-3	CASRTSTDTQYF	TGCGCCAGCAGGACTAGCACAGATACGCAGTATTTT
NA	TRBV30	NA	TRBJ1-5	CAWSFGRDQPQHF	TGTGCCTGGAGTTTCGGCAGGGATCAGCCCCAGCATTTT
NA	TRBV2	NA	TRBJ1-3	CASSEAFSGNTIYF	TGTGCCAGCAGTGAAGCGTTCTCTGGAAACACCATATATTTT
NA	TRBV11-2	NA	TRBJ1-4	CASSLTHRETNEKLFF	TGTGCCAGCAGCTTAACACACAGAGAAACTAATGAAAAACTGTTTTTT
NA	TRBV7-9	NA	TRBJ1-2	CASSTDINYGYTF	TGTGCCAGCAGCACGGACATTAACTATGGCTACACCTTC
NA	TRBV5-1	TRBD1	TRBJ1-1	CASSGTGPRGEAFF	TGCGCCAGCAGCGGGACAGGCCCTCGGGGTGAAGCTTTCTTT
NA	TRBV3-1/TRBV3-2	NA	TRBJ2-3	CASSQSGDTDTQYF	TGTGCCAGCAGCCAATCGGGGGATACAGATACGCAGTATTTT
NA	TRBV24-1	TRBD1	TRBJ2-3	CATRSTGSSGTQYF	TGTGCCACCAGATCGACAGGGAGTTCCGGTACGCAGTATTTT
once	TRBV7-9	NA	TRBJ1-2	CASSSTTRLSNNYGYTF	TGTGCCAGCAGCTCCACAACCCGACTGAGTAATAACTATGGCTACACCTTC
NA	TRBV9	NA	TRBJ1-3	CASSVVSGAGNTIYF	TGTGCCAGCAGCGTAGTCTCGGGGGCTGGAAACACCATATATTTT
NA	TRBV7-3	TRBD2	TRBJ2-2	CASSSRLAGVTGELFF	TGTGCCAGCAGCTCCAGACTAGCGGGGGTTACCGGGGAGCTGTTTTTT
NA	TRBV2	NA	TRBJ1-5	CASRRQGNQPQHF	TGTGCCAGCAGGAGGCAGGGGAATCAGCCCCAGCATTTT
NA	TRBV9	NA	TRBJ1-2	CASSRADSNYGYTF	TGTGCCTCAAGCCGGGCCGACAGTAACTATGGCTACACCTTC
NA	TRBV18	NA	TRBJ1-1	CASSPWTENTEAFF	TGTGCCAGCTCACCATGGACAGAAAACACTGAAGCTTTCTTT
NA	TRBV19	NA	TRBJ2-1	CASSIGVEVNEQFF	TGTGCCAGTAGTATCGGCGTGGAGGTCAATGAGCAGTTCTTC
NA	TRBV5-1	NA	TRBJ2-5	CASSSPTILAQETQYF	TGCGCCAGCAGCTCCCCCACGATACTAGCCCAAGAGACCCAGTACTTC
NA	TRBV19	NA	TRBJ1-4	CASSTGTTNEKLFF	TGTGCCAGTAGTACCGGAACAACTAATGAAAAACTGTTTTTT
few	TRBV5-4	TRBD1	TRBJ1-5	CASSPRGQGDQPQHF	TGTGCCAGCAGCCCACGGGGACAGGGAGATCAGCCCCAGCATTTT
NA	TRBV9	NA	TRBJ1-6	CASSVEANSPLHF	TGTGCCAGCAGCGTAGAGGCTAATTCACCCCTCCACTTT
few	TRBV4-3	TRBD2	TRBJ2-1	CASSSSRGDQGNEQFF	TGCGCCAGCAGCTCTTCCCGGGGGGACCAAGGTAATGAGCAGTTCTTC
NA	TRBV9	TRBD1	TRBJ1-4	CASSSGGRKLFF	TGTGCCAGCAGCTCAGGGGGAAGGAAACTGTTTTTT
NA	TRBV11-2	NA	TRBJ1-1	CASSGRQLANTEAFF	TGTGCCAGCAGCGGACGACAGCTCGCGAACACTGAAGCTTTCTTT
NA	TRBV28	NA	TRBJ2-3	CASSNKGVATDTQYF	TGTGCCAGCAGTAATAAGGGGGTAGCCACAGATACGCAGTATTTT
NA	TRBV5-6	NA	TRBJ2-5	CASSLTETQYF	TGTGCCAGCAGCTTGACAGAGACCCAGTACTTC